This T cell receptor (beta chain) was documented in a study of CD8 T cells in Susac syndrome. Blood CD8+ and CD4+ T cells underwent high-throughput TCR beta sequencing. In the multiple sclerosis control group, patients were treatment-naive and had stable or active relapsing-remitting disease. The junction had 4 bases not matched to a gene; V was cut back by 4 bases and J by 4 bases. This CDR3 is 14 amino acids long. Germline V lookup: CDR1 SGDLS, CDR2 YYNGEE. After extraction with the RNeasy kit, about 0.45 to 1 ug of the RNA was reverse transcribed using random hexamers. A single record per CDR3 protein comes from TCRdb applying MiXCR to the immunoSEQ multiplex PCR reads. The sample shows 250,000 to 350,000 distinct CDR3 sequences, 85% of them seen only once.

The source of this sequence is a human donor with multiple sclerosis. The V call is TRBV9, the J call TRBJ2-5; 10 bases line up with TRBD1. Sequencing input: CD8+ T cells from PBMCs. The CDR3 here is CASSMWDRGETQYF. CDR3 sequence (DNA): TGTGCCAGCAGCATGTGGGACAGGGGAGAGACCCAGTACTTC.